This T cell receptor (beta chain) emerged from a study of neurological immune-mediated disorders. In this sample, this clonotype turned up many times. Its antigen is as yet unknown. Each TCR transcript was tagged with a 10-nucleotide random UMI during 5'RACE. Over 190 million TCR-beta sequences from 15-18 subjects came out of each sequencing run. MiXCR, run by TCRdb on the 5' RACE reads, gives a single entry per CDR3 protein. The sample holds tens of thousands of distinct CDR3 sequences, 2.5% to 3% seen once. Study-wide results and caveats: The study found the most TCR clonal expansion in HTLV-1-associated myelopathy and the least in multiple sclerosis, below healthy controls.

This CDR3 comprises 12 residues. Germline V gene sequence: CDR1 DFQATT, CDR2 SNEGSKA (reference sequence). Trimming removed 3 bases from V and 3 bases from J, with 8 bases in between. This receptor was obtained from a woman in her thirties with multiple sclerosis. The chain employs TRBV20-1 and TRBJ1-2, with no clear D. Source material: PBMCs. CDR3 protein: CSARVGDYGYTF. In nucleotides, the CDR3 is TGCAGTGCTAGGGTCGGGGACTATGGCTACACCTTC.